A selection of T cell receptor beta chains follows, all from one sample in a study of shared clonotypes between healthy human individuals. The assay was immunoSEQ multiplex PCR, and TCRdb's table has in-frame clones only and misses some. The sample includes over a million clones, about four fifths of them seen just once. Sequencing was carried out using memory CD4+ T cells from PBMCs. Source of these receptors: a man aged 18-30 years in good health. Some clones in this sample may be carry-over from other donors' samples. Both conserved end residues are part of each CDR3. A D gene is named only where the DNA matches it firmly. Clone size, where shown, is once, few, many, or a class for clones that have expanded.

>NA|NA|TRBJ2-7|15|TRBV5-1
CASSPGRRERYEQYF
>NA|TRBD1|TRBJ1-2|13|TRBV29-1
CSVGQGLGYGYTF
>NA|NA|TRBJ1-5|17|TRBV5-8
CASSIGGGRWSNQPQHF
>NA|NA|TRBJ2-1|11|TRBV10-1
CASSEGDEQFF
>once|NA|TRBJ2-2|13|TRBV7-8
CASSRVYTGELFF
>NA|NA|TRBJ2-4|13|TRBV28
CASSSPGENIQYF
>once|NA|TRBJ2-1|17|TRBV28
CASSFRWAAGSYNEQFF
>few|NA|TRBJ1-1|13|TRBV7-7
CASSSSPNTEAFF
>NA|NA|TRBJ1-2|13|TRBV29-1
CSVEVGQGYGYTF
>NA|NA|TRBJ2-3|14|TRBV7-3
CASSTGSSPDTQYF
>NA|NA|TRBJ1-3|16|TRBV4-1
CASSKLGGYSGNTIYF
>NA|NA|TRBJ2-5|13|TRBV4-1
CASSQGVQETQYF
>NA|TRBD2|TRBJ2-2|15|TRBV11-2
CASSLRSGNPGELFF
>few|NA|TRBJ2-3|13|TRBV5-1
CASGEVGTDTQYF
>NA|NA|TRBJ1-1|16|TRBV4-2
CASSQDGGGRLTEAFF
>NA|NA|TRBJ2-6|19|TRBV10-3
CAISDAIYTGISGANVLTF
>NA|NA|TRBJ2-5|17|TRBV7-2
CASSPSSGVGPQETQYF
>NA|TRBD2|TRBJ2-1|19|TRBV7-3
CASSLRTSGTPGIHNEQFF
>few|NA|TRBJ2-1|14|TRBV5-1
CASSLVSGVNEQFF
>NA|NA|TRBJ2-3|13|TRBV6-6
CASRPRLVDTQYF
>NA|TRBD2|TRBJ2-1|14|TRBV5-4
CASSLQTSGNEQFF
>NA|NA|TRBJ1-3|18|TRBV28
CASTLGALGGSGGNTIYF